The clone carrying this T cell receptor beta chain occurred once. The data originate from a study of blood T cell repertoires in COVID-19. Across the study: From the United States, Italy and Spain came samples of acute and convalescent COVID-19.

Seattle patient enrollment occurred during active infection, with longitudinal follow-up thereafter. Original handling: Estimation of nucleated cell counts was performed using reference gene primer amplification. The assay was immunoSEQ multiplex PCR, and TCRdb's table has in-frame clones only and misses some. V, J and clone size reflect that table, while D and trimming were determined from the DNA. The sample consists of about 230,000 clones, 85% to 90% of them appearing once. CDR3 length: 12 residues. CDR1 is GTSNPN and CDR2 is SVGIG in the germline V gene (reference sequence). The germline V and J ends were trimmed by 5 bases and 5 bases, with 10 bases remaining between them.

This receptor was obtained from a man younger than 40 with COVID-19, enrolled during active disease. Sequenced input: peripheral blood. The V and J genes are TRBV30 and TRBJ2-1; D may be TRBD1 or TRBD2 (5 bases each). The CDR3 region has the DNA TGTGCCTGGGGGGGAGTGAACAATGAGCAGTTCTTC. Translation: CAWGGVNNEQFF. The entire variable domain, with the rest obtained from reference TRBV30 and TRBJ2-1, is as follows: SQTIHQWPATLVQPVGSPLSLECTVEGTSNPNLYWYRQAAGRGLQLLFYSVGIGQISSEVPQNLSASRPQDRQFILSSKKLLLSDSGFYLCAWGGVNNEQFFGPGTRLTVL.